Described below is a single T cell receptor (beta chain) sequence and its context. Per the study methods: Amplification with reference gene primers provided the estimates of nucleated cell counts. Clones were read by immunoSEQ multiplex PCR, and TCRdb kept only the in-frame ones, dropping some. V and J calls and clone size are those listed in that table; D and trimming were worked out from the DNA. The sample consists of under 250,000 clones, approximately 80% of them appearing once. This sample was included in a study of blood T cell repertoires in COVID-19. Study details: The samples span acute and convalescent COVID-19 from the United States, Italy and Spain. In each case, the material was cDNA or gDNA derived from T cells, B-cell-depleted T cells, or PBMCs.

There are 16 residues in the CDR3. CDR1 and CDR2 (germline): LGHNA, YSLEER. Trimming removed 0 bases from V and 4 bases from J, with 15 bases in between. The source material was peripheral blood. The chain links TRBV4-3 to TRBJ1-2; D gene uncertain. This receptor was taken from a woman aged 18-35 years with acute or convalescent COVID-19. The CDR3 bases are TGCGCCAGCAGCCAAGATTTTTTAACAGATGTCTATGGCTACACCTTC. This codes for CASSQDFLTDVYGYTF.